This note documents a single TCR beta chain sequence. Antigen specificity is unknown. V lost 10 bases and J lost 0, with 10 bases in between. The CDR3 totals 12 residues. CDR1 and CDR2 from the germline V gene are ENHRY and SYGVKD. The data stem from a study of shared clonotypes between healthy human individuals. The study's findings and limits: Of the naive CD4 clonotypes, approximately 5% were shared across several donors.

Authors' data handling: Filtering differed because ImmunoSEQ produced junction-only sequences that carried no quality scores. TCRdb keeps only in-frame clones here, not all; method: immunoSEQ multiplex PCR. That table furnishes V, J and clone size, whereas the DNA furnished D and trimming. The table has approximately 1,000,000 clones, about 84% seen once. Each sample came from a Caucasian adult donor living in Nashville, Tennessee. Researchers partitioned CD4+ cells into CD45RA+ naive and CD45RA-negative memory subsets. The source of this sequence is a man between 18 and 35 years old in good health. Some clones in this sample may be carry-over from other donors' samples. The J gene is TRBJ2-7, the V gene TRBV10-3; D gene unclear. Sequencing was carried out using memory CD4+ T cells from PBMCs. Subset defined: CD45RA-negative fraction. The CDR3 DNA is TGTGCCAGTGGCCCCGGCTCCTACGAGCAGTACTTC. This encodes CASGPGSYEQYF.